The clone carrying this T cell receptor beta chain was recorded a few times. TCRdb analysed the RT-PCR reads with MiXCR anew, one entry per CDR3 protein. The sample shows hundreds of thousands of distinct CDR3 sequences, 11% to 15% of them seen only once. Per the germline V gene, CDR1 is MRHNA and CDR2 is SNTAGT. The CDR3 consists of 13 residues. Trimming removed 10 bases from V and 3 bases from J, with 15 bases in between. The TCR sequence derives from a female donor in good health, serving as a healthy control. The sequencing sample was made of memory CD4+ T cells from blood. V usage is TRBV6-4 and J usage is TRBJ1-2, with D unclear. The CDR3 bases are TGTGCCACCAAGTTCGACGATCACTATGGCTACACCTTC. Its translation: CATKFDDHYGYTF.